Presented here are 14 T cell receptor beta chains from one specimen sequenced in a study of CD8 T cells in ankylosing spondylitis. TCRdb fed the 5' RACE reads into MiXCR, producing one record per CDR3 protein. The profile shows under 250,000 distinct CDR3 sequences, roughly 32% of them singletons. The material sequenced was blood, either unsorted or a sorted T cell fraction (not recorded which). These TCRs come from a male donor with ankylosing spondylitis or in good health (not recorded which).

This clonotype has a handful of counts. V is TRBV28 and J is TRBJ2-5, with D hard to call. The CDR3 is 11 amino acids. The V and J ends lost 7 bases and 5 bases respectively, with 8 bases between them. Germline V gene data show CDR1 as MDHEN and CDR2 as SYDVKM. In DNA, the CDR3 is TGTGCCAGCACCACTGCTGAGACCCAGTACTTC. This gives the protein CASTTAETQYF.

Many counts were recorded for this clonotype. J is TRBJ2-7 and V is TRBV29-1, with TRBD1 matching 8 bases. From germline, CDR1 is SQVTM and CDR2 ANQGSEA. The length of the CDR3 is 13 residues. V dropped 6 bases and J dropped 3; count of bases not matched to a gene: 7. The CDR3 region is CSVRQGRVYEQYF. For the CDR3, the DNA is TGCAGCGTGCGACAGGGGCGGGTCTACGAGCAGTACTTC.

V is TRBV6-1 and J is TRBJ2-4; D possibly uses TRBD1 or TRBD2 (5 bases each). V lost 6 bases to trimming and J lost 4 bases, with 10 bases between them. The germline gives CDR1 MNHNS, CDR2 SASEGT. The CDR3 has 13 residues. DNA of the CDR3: TGTGCCAGCAGGGGGTGGGGGAAAAACATTCAGTACTTC. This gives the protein CASRGWGKNIQYF.

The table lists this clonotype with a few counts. The chain's CDR3 is CASGTGSEQFF. The CDR3 nucleotides read TGTGCTAGCGGGACGGGAAGTGAGCAGTTCTTC. This chain links TRBV7-7 with TRBJ2-1; 8 bases map to TRBD2. The CDR3 runs 11 residues. In germline, CDR1 is SSHAT, CDR2 FNYEAQ (reference sequence).

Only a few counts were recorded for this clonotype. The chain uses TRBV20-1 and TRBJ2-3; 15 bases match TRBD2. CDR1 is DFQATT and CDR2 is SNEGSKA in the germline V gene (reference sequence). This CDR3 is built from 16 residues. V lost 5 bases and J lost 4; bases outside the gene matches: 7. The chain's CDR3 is CSAPAWTSGGADTQYF. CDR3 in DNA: TGCAGTGCTCCTGCCTGGACTAGCGGGGGGGCAGATACGCAGTATTTT.

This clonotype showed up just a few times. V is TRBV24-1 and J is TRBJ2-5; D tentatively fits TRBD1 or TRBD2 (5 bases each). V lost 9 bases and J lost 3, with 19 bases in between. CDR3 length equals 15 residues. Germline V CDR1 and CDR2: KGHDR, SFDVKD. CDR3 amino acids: CATSGPGPGEETQYF. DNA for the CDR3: TGTGCCACCTCAGGCCCGGGACCCGGGGAAGAGACCCAGTACTTC.

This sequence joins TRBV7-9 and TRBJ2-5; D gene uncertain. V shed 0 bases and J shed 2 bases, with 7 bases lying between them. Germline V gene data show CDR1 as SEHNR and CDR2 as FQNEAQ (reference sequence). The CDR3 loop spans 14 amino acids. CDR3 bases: TGTGCCAGCAGCTTAGCGGCTAGACAAGAGACCCAGTACTTC. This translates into CASSLAARQETQYF.

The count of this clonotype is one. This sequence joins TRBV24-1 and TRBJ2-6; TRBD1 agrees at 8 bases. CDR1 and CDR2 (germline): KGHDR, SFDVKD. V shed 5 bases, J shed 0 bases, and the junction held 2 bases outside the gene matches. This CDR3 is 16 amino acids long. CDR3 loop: CATSGDRSSGANVLTF. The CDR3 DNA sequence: TGTGCCACCAGTGGGGACAGGAGCTCTGGGGCCAACGTCCTGACTTTC.

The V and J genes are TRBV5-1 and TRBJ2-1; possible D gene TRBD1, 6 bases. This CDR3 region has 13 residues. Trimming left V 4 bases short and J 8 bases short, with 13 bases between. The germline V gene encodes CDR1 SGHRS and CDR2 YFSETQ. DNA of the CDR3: TGCGCCAGCAGCGCACAGGGTCTCTATGAGCAGTTCTTC. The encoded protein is CASSAQGLYEQFF.

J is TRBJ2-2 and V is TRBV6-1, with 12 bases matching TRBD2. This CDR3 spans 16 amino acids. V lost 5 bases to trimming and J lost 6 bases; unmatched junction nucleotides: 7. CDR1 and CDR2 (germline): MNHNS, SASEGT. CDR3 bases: TGTGCCAGCAGTCTGGGCCTAGCGGGGGGGCCCGGGGAGCTGTTTTTT. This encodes CASSLGLAGGPGELFF.

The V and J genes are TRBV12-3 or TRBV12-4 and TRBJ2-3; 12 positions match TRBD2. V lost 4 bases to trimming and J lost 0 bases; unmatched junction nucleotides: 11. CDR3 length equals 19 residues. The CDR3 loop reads CASSSAWTSGDTSTDTQYF. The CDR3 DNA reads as TGTGCCAGCAGTTCCGCCTGGACTAGCGGGGACACTAGCACAGATACGCAGTATTTT.

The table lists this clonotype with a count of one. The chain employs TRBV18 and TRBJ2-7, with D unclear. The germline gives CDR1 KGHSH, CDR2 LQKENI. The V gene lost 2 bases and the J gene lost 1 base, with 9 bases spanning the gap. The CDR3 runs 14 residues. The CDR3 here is CASSPMAGSYEQYF. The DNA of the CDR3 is TGTGCCAGCTCACCAATGGCAGGATCCTACGAGCAGTACTTC.

The CDR3 DNA reads as TGCGCCAGCAGCCCCCCTAGCTCTGGGGCCAACGTCCTGACTTTC. As protein: CASSPPSSGANVLTF. The chain carries TRBV5-1 and TRBJ2-6; D gene uncertain. The germline V and J ends were trimmed by 4 bases and 0 bases, with 8 bases remaining between them. The CDR3 runs to 15 residues. Germline V gene sequence: CDR1 SGHRS, CDR2 YFSETQ.

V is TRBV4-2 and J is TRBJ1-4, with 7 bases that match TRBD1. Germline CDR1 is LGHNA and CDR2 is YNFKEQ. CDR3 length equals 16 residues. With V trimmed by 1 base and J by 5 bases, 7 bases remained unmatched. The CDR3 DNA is TGTGCCAGCAGCCAAGCGGGGACAGTAATAAATGAAAAACTGTTTTTT. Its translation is CASSQAGTVINEKLFF.